The present TCR beta chain was sequenced within a study of CD8 T cells in ankylosing spondylitis. Broader study findings: Disease-associated clones were CD8+ and fairly uncommon in peripheral blood.

Quantitative molecular-barcoded 5'-RACE generated the TCR beta libraries. In TCRdb, the 5' RACE reads were re-called with MiXCR into one record per CDR3 protein. This table holds about 42,000 distinct CDR3 sequences, about 4% found once. This clonotype was counted ten times or more. The antigen is unknown. Sequenced input: blood, either unsorted or a sorted T cell fraction (not recorded which). The TCR originated in a female donor with ankylosing spondylitis or in good health (not recorded which).

This CDR3 is CASSVGGFNYGYTF. CDR3 in DNA: TGTGCCAGCAGCGTAGGGGGATTTAACTATGGCTACACCTTC. This chain connects TRBV9 to TRBJ1-2; D remains ambiguous. Germline V gene sequence: CDR1 SGDLS, CDR2 YYNGEE. The CDR3 runs 14 residues. Trimming left V 0 bases short and J 1 base short, with 7 bases between.